This T cell receptor (beta chain) was sequenced for a study of T-cell reconstitution after alpha-beta-depleted transplantation in children. Study results and limitations: Several hundred expanded graft clones reportedly supplied alpha-beta T cells about two months after transplant. Elevated TCRbeta diversity at day 60 was traced, in some patients, to surviving recipient T cells and thymic progenitors.

This clonotype was detected many times. Its specificity is unknown. The CDR3 has 15 residues. Germline CDR1 reads SGHRS; CDR2 reads YFSETQ. Trimming took off 4 bases at V and 0 bases at J, with 12 bases between the two ends. Unique molecular identifiers were built into the TCRbeta library. TCRdb passed the PCR reads through MiXCR, listing each CDR3 protein once. The table lists 120,000 to 150,000 distinct CDR3 sequences, around 8.8% of them singletons. This clonotype was sampled from a female patient younger than 10 who had a stem cell transplant for congenital amegakaryocytic thrombocytopenia, so the T cells may come from the graft donor. This rearrangement joins TRBV5-1 to TRBJ2-3; possible D gene TRBD1, 6 bases. The starting material was PBMCs, mostly from graft donor cells, obtained 180 days after TCRalphabeta/CD19-depleted stem cell transplant. CDR3: CASSPGTTSTDTQYF. For the CDR3, the DNA is TGCGCCAGCAGCCCCGGGACAACCAGCACAGATACGCAGTATTTT.